What follows is one TCR beta chain and its context. What it binds is unknown. This record belongs to a study of cytomegalovirus exposure and HLA in healthy donors. Study information: Both the approximately 130 validation repertoires and the 600 to 750 first-cohort repertoires used the same platform, as reported by a later analysis.

Findings of the study overall: According to a later analysis, TCR clusters from the first cohort tended to co-occur in the 100 to 150 validation repertoires. Under in vitro conditions, a few CMV-associated chains were confirmed as specific for CMV antigens. Across donors, most TCRs were seen rarely, yet some public ones were widespread.

The repertoire was sequenced with immunoSEQ multiplex PCR; TCRdb's copy has only in-frame clones and lacks some. The sample lists approximately 160,000 clones, approximately 89% occurring once. The TCR sequence derives from a woman aged 18 to 35 in good health and CMV-seropositive. The sequenced sample was PBMCs.

CDR3: CASQGLPTHFF. DNA for the CDR3: TGTGCCAGTCAGGGACTCCCGACCCACTTCTTC. The chain is built from TRBV2 and TRBJ2-1; D possibly corresponds to TRBD2 (6 bases). Germline CDR1 is SNHLY and CDR2 is FYNNEI. V lost 9 bases and J lost 16, with 19 bases in between. The CDR3 has 11 amino acids.